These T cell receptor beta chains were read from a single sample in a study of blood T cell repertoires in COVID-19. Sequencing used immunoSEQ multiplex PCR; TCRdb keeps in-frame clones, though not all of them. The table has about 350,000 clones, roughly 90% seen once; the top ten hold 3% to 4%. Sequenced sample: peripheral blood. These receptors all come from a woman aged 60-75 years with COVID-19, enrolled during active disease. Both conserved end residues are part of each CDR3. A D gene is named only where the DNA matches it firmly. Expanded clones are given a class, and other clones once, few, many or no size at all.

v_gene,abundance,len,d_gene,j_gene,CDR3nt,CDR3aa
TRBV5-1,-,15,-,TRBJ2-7,TGCGCCAGCAGCTTGGCAGACAGCCCGTCCTACGAGCAGTACTTC,CASSLADSPSYEQYF
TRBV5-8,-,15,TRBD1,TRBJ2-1,TGTGCCAGCAGCTTACCGGGACAGGGATCGAATGAGCAGTTCTTC,CASSLPGQGSNEQFF
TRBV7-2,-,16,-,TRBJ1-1,TGTGCCAGCAGCTCCCTATGGGGGCCGAGGAACACTGAAGCTTTCTTT,CASSSLWGPRNTEAFF
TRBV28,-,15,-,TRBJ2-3,TGTGCCAGCAGACCCTCCGGGGTGAGCACAGATACGCAGTATTTT,CASRPSGVSTDTQYF
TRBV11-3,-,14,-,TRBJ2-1,TGTGCCAGCAGCTTAGCGGGGGTGGTCAATGAGCAGTTCTTC,CASSLAGVVNEQFF
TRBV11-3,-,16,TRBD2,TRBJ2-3,TGTGCCAGCAGCTCCGGACTAGCGGGGGTGGGAGATACGCAGTATTTT,CASSSGLAGVGDTQYF
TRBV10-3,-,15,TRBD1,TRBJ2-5,TGTGCCATCAGTGAGTCTGCACAGGGGGCGAAGACCCAGTACTTC,CAISESAQGAKTQYF
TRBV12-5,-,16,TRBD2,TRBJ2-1,TGTGCTAGTGGTGTGACCGGGACTAGGCCTGCGGGGGAGCAGTTCTTC,CASGVTGTRPAGEQFF
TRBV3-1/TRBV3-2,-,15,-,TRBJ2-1,TGTGCCAGCAGCCTCGAGGTGGGCCTAGGAGGGGAGCAGTTCTTC,CASSLEVGLGGEQFF
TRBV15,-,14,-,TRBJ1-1,TGTGCCACCAGCTCCCCCTCCAGTGTACAGAAAGCTTTCTTT,CATSSPSSVQKAFF
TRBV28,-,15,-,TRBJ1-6,TGTGCCAGCAGTTTAAAGGGGTTGGATAATTCACCCCTCCACTTT,CASSLKGLDNSPLHF
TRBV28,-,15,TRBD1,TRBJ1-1,TGTGCCAGCAGTCCCCGGACAGGGATCGGCACTGAAGCTTTCTTT,CASSPRTGIGTEAFF
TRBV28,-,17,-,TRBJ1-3,TGTGCCAGCAGTCTTGCTCGCGGAATCACTAGGGGAAACACCATATATTTT,CASSLARGITRGNTIYF
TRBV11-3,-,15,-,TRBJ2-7,TGTGCCAGCAGCTCTACTACCGCAGGGATTTACGAGCAGTACTTC,CASSSTTAGIYEQYF
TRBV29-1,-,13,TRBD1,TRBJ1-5,TGCAGCGTTCGACAGGGTAGCAATCAGCCCCAGCATTTT,CSVRQGSNQPQHF
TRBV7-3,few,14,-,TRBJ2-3,TGTGCCAGCAGCCCGACTGGGGGCTCAGATACGCAGTATTTT,CASSPTGGSDTQYF
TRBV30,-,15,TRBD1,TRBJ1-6,TGTGCCTGGAGTGTACCCGACAGGGAAAATTCACCCCTCCACTTT,CAWSVPDRENSPLHF